The T cell receptor (beta chain) under discussion was sequenced for a study of chemoradiotherapy in HPV16-positive cancers. Study-wide background: Two HPV16-positive patients' cells yielded candidate HPV-specific clones and common motifs.

Concerning this clone itself: Antigen specificity is unknown.

Profiling relied on immunoSEQ multiplex PCR, and the TCRdb table lists in-frame clones only, not all of them. This table holds approximately 12,000 clones, just under 80% found once. CDR3 size: 15 residues. With 5 bases removed from V and 1 base from J, the gap between germline ends came to 14 bases. The germline V gene encodes CDR1 SGHVS and CDR2 FNYEAQ. Broader study findings: Functional assays defining HPV-specific T cells used only a couple of HPV16-positive patients.

The J gene is TRBJ1-1, the V gene TRBV7-6, with a tentative D call TRBD1 (5 bases). The specimen was obtained from a patient who underwent chemoradiotherapy. The receptor was isolated from a human donor with HPV-associated anogenital cancer. The CDR3 is CASSTWGRPNTEAFF. In nucleotides, the CDR3 is TGTGCCAGCAGCACCTGGGGACGGCCGAACACTGAAGCTTTCTTT. Looking up the rest from reference TRBV7-6 and TRBJ1-1 gives the full variable domain: GAGVSQSPRYKVTKRGQDVALRCDPISGHVSLYWYRQALGQGPEFLTYFNYEAQQDKSGLPNDRFSAERPEGSISTLTIQRTEQRDSAMYRCASSTWGRPNTEAFFGQGTRLTVV.